This T cell receptor (beta chain) was captured by sequencing in a study of T cells in Graves' hyperthyroidism and ophthalmopathy. Study-level points and caveats: Blood also showed most of the thyroid clonotypes that were expanded above 0.001.

Aged 18 to 65, the patients had hyperthyroidism that was newly diagnosed and had lasted under 2 months. Uncontrolled infections, other autoimmune diseases, pregnancy or lactation led to exclusion of patients. Regions amplified from RNA transcripts were the TCR beta CDR3 regions. Using the HTBI primer set, a first-round RT-PCR was run on the TCR CDR3. TCRdb ran MiXCR on the multiplex PCR reads and lists one entry per CDR3 protein. Here the sample spans fewer than 550,000 distinct CDR3 sequences, more than 15% being singletons. This clonotype occurred a few times. Its antigen is unknown. The origin of this receptor is a woman in her late teens or twenties with Graves' hyperthyroidism. Sequencing input: blood.

Here the CDR3 reads CASSGKGLEGYTF. As DNA, the CDR3 is TGTGCCAGCAGCGGAAAGGGACTAGAAGGCTACACCTTC. The chain has TRBV7-9 and TRBJ1-2; possible D gene TRBD1, 5 bases. Germline-derived CDR1 and CDR2 are SEHNR and FQNEAQ (reference sequence). This CDR3 is built from 13 residues. The germline V and J ends were trimmed by 5 bases and 8 bases, with 15 bases remaining between them.